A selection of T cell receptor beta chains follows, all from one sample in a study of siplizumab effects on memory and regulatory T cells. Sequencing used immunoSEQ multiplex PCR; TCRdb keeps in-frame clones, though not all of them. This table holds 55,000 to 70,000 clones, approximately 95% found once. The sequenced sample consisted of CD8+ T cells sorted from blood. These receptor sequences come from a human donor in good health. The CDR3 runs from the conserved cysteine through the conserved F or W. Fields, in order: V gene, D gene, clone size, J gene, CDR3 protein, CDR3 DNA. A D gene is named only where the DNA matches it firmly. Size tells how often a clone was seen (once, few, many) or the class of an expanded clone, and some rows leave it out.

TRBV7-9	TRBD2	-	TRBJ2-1	CAAGAGVTNEQFF	TGTGCCGCGGGAGCGGGGGTTACAAATGAGCAGTTCTTC
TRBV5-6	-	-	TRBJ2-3	CASSLTDTQYF	TGTGCCAGCAGCTTAACAGATACGCAGTATTTT
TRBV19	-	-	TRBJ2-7	CASSIAGPGTWAYEQYF	TGTGCCAGTAGTATAGCTGGACCAGGAACTTGGGCCTACGAGCAGTACTTC
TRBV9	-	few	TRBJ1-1	CASSEGARDYTEAFF	TGTGCCAGCAGCGAAGGGGCGAGAGACTATACTGAAGCTTTCTTT
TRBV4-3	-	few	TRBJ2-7	CASSQVARRYEQYF	TGCGCCAGCAGCCAAGTGGCCAGGAGGTACGAGCAGTACTTC
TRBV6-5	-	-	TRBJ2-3	CASSYSGSTDTQYF	TGTGCCAGCAGTTACTCGGGAAGCACAGATACGCAGTATTTT
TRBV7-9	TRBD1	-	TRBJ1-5	CASSTGTANQPQHF	TGTGCCAGCAGCACCGGGACAGCAAATCAGCCCCAGCATTTT
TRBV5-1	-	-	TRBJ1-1	CASSLGMGTEAFF	TGCGCCAGCAGCCTGGGGATGGGCACTGAAGCTTTCTTT
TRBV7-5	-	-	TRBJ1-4	CVRSFRNVNEKLFF	TGTGTCAGAAGCTTTAGGAACGTTAATGAAAAACTGTTTTTT
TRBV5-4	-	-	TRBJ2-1	CASSYPGHINNEQFF	TGTGCCAGCAGCTATCCGGGACACATAAACAATGAGCAGTTCTTC
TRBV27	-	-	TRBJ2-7	CASSLEPERYEQYF	TGTGCCAGCAGTTTAGAACCGGAGAGGTACGAGCAGTACTTC
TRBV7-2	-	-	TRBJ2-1	CASSPVGRGDNEQFF	TGTGCCAGCAGCCCGGTAGGGCGGGGTGACAATGAGCAGTTCTTC
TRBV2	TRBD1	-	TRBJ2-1	CASSDRTGAYNEQFF	TGTGCCAGCAGTGACCGGACAGGGGCCTACAATGAGCAGTTCTTC
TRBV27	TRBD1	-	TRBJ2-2	CASTHPTGGINTGELFF	TGTGCCAGCACTCACCCCACAGGGGGCATAAACACCGGGGAGCTGTTTTTT
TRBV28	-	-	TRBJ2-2	CASSLSGGGLAGELFF	TGTGCCAGCAGTTTATCGGGGGGCGGGTTAGCCGGGGAGCTGTTTTTT
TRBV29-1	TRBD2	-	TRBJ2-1	CSVAGGSESYNEQFF	TGCAGCGTTGCGGGCGGGAGTGAGTCCTACAATGAGCAGTTCTTC
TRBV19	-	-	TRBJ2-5	CASRPGGEETQYF	TGTGCCAGTAGGCCGGGCGGAGAAGAGACCCAGTACTTC
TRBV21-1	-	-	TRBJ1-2	CASTKQGHYGYTF	TGTGCCAGCACCAAACAGGGCCACTATGGCTACACCTTC
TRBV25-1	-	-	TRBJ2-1	CASSHNEQFF	TGTGCCAGTTCCCACAATGAGCAGTTCTTC
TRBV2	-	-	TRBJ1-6	CASSERAGTYNSPLHF	TGTGCCAGCAGTGAAAGGGCAGGGACGTATAATTCACCCCTCCACTTT
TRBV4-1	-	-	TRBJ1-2	CASSQEAGLVSYGYTF	TGCGCCAGCAGCCAAGAGGCAGGTCTAGTTTCCTATGGCTACACCTTC
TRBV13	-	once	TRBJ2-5	CASSPAGETQYF	TGTGCCAGCAGCCCAGCGGGAGAGACCCAGTACTTC
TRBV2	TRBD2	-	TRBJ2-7	CASIGSETSGLEQYF	TGTGCCAGCATAGGGTCGGAGACTAGCGGCCTTGAGCAGTACTTC
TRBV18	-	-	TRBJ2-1	CASSPRKLASYEQFF	TGTGCCAGCTCACCAAGGAAACTAGCAAGCTATGAGCAGTTCTTC
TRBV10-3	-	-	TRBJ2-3	CAAEGTDTQYF	TGTGCCGCGGAGGGCACAGATACGCAGTATTTT
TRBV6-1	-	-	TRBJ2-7	CAILRGEGPYEQYF	TGTGCCATCCTCCGTGGAGAAGGTCCCTACGAGCAGTACTTC
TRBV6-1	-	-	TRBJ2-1	CASEKKGYRDYEQFF	TGTGCCAGCGAAAAGAAGGGGTATAGGGACTATGAGCAGTTCTTC
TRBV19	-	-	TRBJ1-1	CASSIQGWTEAFF	TGTGCCAGTAGTATACAGGGGTGGACTGAAGCTTTCTTT
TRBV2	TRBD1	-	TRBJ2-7	CASIGQGAKGSYEQYF	TGTGCCAGCATCGGACAGGGGGCGAAGGGCTCCTACGAGCAGTACTTC
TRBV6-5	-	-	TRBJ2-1	CASSYGIGFDEQFF	TGTGCCAGCAGTTATGGGATCGGATTCGATGAGCAGTTCTTC
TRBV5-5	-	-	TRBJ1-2	CASSPENSNYGYTF	TGTGCCAGCAGCCCGGAGAACTCTAACTATGGCTACACCTTC
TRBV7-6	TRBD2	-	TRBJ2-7	CASSFGGAYEQYF	TGTGCCAGCAGCTTCGGGGGGGCTTACGAGCAGTACTTC
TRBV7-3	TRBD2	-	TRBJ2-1	CASSLGGSEDEQFF	TGTGCCAGCAGCTTAGGCGGGAGTGAGGATGAGCAGTTCTTC
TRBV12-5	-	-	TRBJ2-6	CASGLAGAGQSRANVLTF	TGTGCTAGTGGTCTGGCCGGTGCAGGACAAAGTCGGGCCAACGTCCTGACTTTC